One and the same sample provided the 18 T cell receptor beta chains below, sequenced in a study of T cells in Graves' hyperthyroidism and ophthalmopathy. Amplification targeted TCR beta CDR3 regions from RNA transcripts. The HTBI set primed first-round TCR CDR3 RT-PCR. MiXCR was run by TCRdb on the multiplex PCR reads, yielding one entry per CDR3 protein. The sample has roughly 570,000 distinct CDR3 sequences, approximately 44% seen once; the top ten hold roughly 7.7%. Sequencing was performed on peripheral blood or thyroid tissue (not recorded which). The receptor source for this set is a woman younger than 30 with Graves' hyperthyroidism.

This clonotype has at least ten counts. The rearrangement uses TRBV6-1 and TRBJ1-2; TRBD1 matches 7 bases. The CDR3 contains 14 residues. The V segment lost 2 bases and the J segment 4 bases; nucleotides outside the gene matches: 4. The germline gives CDR1 MNHNS, CDR2 SASEGT. The CDR3 here is CASSERTGPYGYTF. Written as DNA, the CDR3 is TGTGCCAGCAGTGAAAGGACAGGTCCCTATGGCTACACCTTC.

This clonotype was picked up many times. The chain recombines TRBV2 with TRBJ2-5; D is uncertain. This CDR3 has 13 residues. The V end lost 4 bases, the J end lost 5 bases, and 11 bases lay between the germline ends. Germline CDR1 is SNHLY and CDR2 is FYNNEI. This chain's CDR3 is CASSASRPETQYF. The CDR3 nucleotides are TGTGCCAGCAGTGCGAGCAGGCCTGAGACCCAGTACTTC.

This chain uses TRBV7-2 with TRBJ2-5; possibly TRBD2 for D (6 bases). The CDR3 has 13 residues. Germline V gene sequence: CDR1 SGHTA, CDR2 FQGNSA. V was cut by 5 bases and J by 5 bases, with 12 bases left in between. The CDR3 spells CASSLGLVETQYF. The CDR3 nucleotides read TGTGCCAGCAGCCTGGGACTTGTCGAGACCCAGTACTTC.

This clonotype has at least ten counts. This rearrangement joins TRBV2 to TRBJ1-6; D remains ambiguous. Germline lookup yields CDR1 SNHLY and CDR2 FYNNEI. This CDR3 is built from 13 residues. V shed 7 bases and J shed 4 bases, with 8 bases lying between them. For the CDR3, the DNA is TGTGCCAGCAAACAGAATTATAATTCACCCCTCCACTTT. It yields the protein CASKQNYNSPLHF.

The CDR3 nucleotides are TGCAGTGCTAGAAGAGGGTATGGGGACCTTCAAGAGACCCAGTACTTC. This encodes CSARRGYGDLQETQYF. This sequence joins TRBV20-1 and TRBJ2-5; D tentatively fits TRBD1 or TRBD2 (5 bases each). The germline V and J ends were trimmed by 2 bases and 2 bases, with 18 bases remaining between them. The CDR3 runs 16 residues. CDR1 and CDR2 (germline): DFQATT, SNEGSKA (reference sequence).

A word on this clonotype: The conserved phenylalanine or tryptophan is not found at the CDR3 terminus, so this likely reflects a read error. The DNA is left out, because the CDR3 cannot be placed on it with certainty; the CDR3 is given as TCRdb lists it. The chain is built from TRBV20-1 and TRBJ2-5; no DNA check was done on the table's D call, TRBD1. In germline, CDR1 is DFQATT, CDR2 SNEGSKA (reference sequence). The CDR3 spans 10 residues, counting both ends. CDR3 residues: CSARDEGADT.

The V gene is TRBV7-9, the J gene TRBJ1-2; 8 bases map to TRBD1. This CDR3 is built from 15 residues. V lost 6 bases to trimming and J lost 4 bases; unmatched junction nucleotides: 10. Germline-derived CDR1 and CDR2 are SEHNR and FQNEAQ (reference sequence). CDR3 in DNA: TGTGCCAGCAGTGCGGGGGGACAGGTCCCCTATGGCTACACCTTC. Protein product: CASSAGGQVPYGYTF.

This rearrangement joins TRBV12-5 to TRBJ2-2; 9 bases are shared with TRBD1. Losses at the gene ends were 7 bases for V and 4 bases for J; bases not matched to a gene: 4. Germline CDR1 is LGHNT and CDR2 is FRNRAP. This CDR3 has 14 amino acids. This CDR3 is CASEGTGFTGELFF. CDR3 in DNA: TGTGCTAGTGAAGGGACAGGGTTCACCGGGGAGCTGTTTTTT.

There are many counts of this clonotype. V is TRBV6-6 and J is TRBJ1-5; D remains unclear. The germline CDR1 and CDR2 sequences are MNHNY and SVGAGI (reference sequence). V was shortened by 2 bases and J by 6 bases, with 17 bases between the two germline ends. The CDR3 is made up of 16 amino acids. Here the CDR3 DNA reads TGTGCCAGCAGTTACCCAAACCCGGAGAGAGGTCAGCCCCAGCATTTT. It is translated as CASSYPNPERGQPQHF.

This clonotype was recorded many times. V and J are TRBV7-9 and TRBJ2-5, with 14 bases lining up with TRBD2. The CDR3 is made up of 15 amino acids. Losses at the gene ends were 6 bases for V and 3 bases for J; bases not matched to a gene: 3. Looked up from germline, CDR1 is SEHNR and CDR2 is FQNEAQ (reference sequence). CDR3: CASSSGLAGEETQYF. Here the CDR3 DNA reads TGTGCCAGCAGTTCGGGACTAGCGGGGGAAGAGACCCAGTACTTC.

The chain recombines TRBV15 with TRBJ1-2; no clear D gene. V was pared by 2 bases and J by 7 bases, with 11 bases between. CDR1 and CDR2 from the germline V gene are LNHNV and YYDKDF (reference sequence). The CDR3 has 13 amino acids. The CDR3 loop is CATSRPLRAGYTF. The CDR3 coding sequence is TGTGCCACCAGCAGACCTCTGCGGGCTGGCTACACCTTC.

The rearrangement uses TRBV19 and TRBJ2-3; TRBD2 matches 8 bases. J was trimmed by 2 bases and V by 7 bases; bases with no gene match: 5. Germline V CDR1 and CDR2: LNHDA, SQIVND (reference sequence). CDR3 length equals 14 residues. CDR3 sequence reads: CASNPAGVTDTQYF. CDR3 nucleotides: TGTGCCAGTAACCCAGCGGGAGTCACAGATACGCAGTATTTT.

This clonotype has a handful of counts. This chain uses TRBV7-3 with TRBJ2-3; D ambiguous. V shed 3 bases and J shed 2 bases, with 9 bases lying between them. CDR3 size: 14 residues. Germline V CDR1 and CDR2: SGHTA, FQGTGA. CDR3 coding DNA: TGTGCCAGCAGCTTCCTGGGCTTCACAGATACGCAGTATTTT. Protein: CASSFLGFTDTQYF.

This clonotype was picked up a small number of times. This chain links TRBV7-9 with TRBJ2-3; D could derive from TRBD1 or TRBD2 (6 bases each). This CDR3 comprises 18 residues. V was shortened by 5 bases and J by 2 bases, with 23 bases between the two germline ends. Per germline, CDR1 SEHNR and CDR2 FQNEAQ (reference sequence). CDR3 DNA sequence: TGTGCCAGCAGCCCGGGGTGGTACCACAGGGAGGACACAGATACGCAGTATTTT. Its translation is CASSPGWYHREDTDTQYF.

J is TRBJ1-1 and V is TRBV10-3, with 7 bases matching TRBD1. Per germline, CDR1 ENHRY and CDR2 SYGVKD. Unmatched junction bases numbered 7, after V lost 6 bases and J lost 3 bases. The CDR3 is 14 amino acids. Here the CDR3 DNA reads TGTGCCATCAGAGGGGGCAAGGCGGACACTGAAGCTTTCTTT. Translated, it gives CAIRGGKADTEAFF.

The sample holds many counts of this clonotype. CDR3 region: CASRGLAGNNEQFF. As DNA, the CDR3 is TGTGCCAGCAGGGGACTAGCGGGTAACAATGAGCAGTTCTTC. The V call is TRBV2, the J call TRBJ2-1; 12 bases line up with TRBD2. J gave up 5 bases and V 6 bases, and 2 bases lay outside the gene matches. Germline lookup yields CDR1 SNHLY and CDR2 FYNNEI. The CDR3 extends over 14 amino acids.

There are many counts of this clonotype. The chain has TRBV25-1 and TRBJ1-2, with 7 bases aligning to TRBD1. This CDR3 comprises 14 residues. Germline V gene sequence: CDR1 MGHDK, CDR2 SYGVNS. Trimming at V came to 2 bases and at J to 8 bases, leaving 8 bases not matched to a gene. The CDR3 here is CASSEGGGWGGYTF. CDR3 bases: TGTGCCAGCAGTGAAGGAGGGGGCTGGGGAGGCTACACCTTC.

This clonotype was counted many times. CDR3 nucleotides: TGTGCCAGCAGCTTAGATGCGGGGATGTCCTACGAGCAGTACTTC. Translation gives CASSLDAGMSYEQYF. This sequence joins TRBV11-2 and TRBJ2-7; possibly TRBD2 for D (6 bases). Germline V CDR1 and CDR2: SGHAT, FQNNGV. V was cut by 0 bases and J by 1 base, with 10 bases left in between. This CDR3 has 15 residues.